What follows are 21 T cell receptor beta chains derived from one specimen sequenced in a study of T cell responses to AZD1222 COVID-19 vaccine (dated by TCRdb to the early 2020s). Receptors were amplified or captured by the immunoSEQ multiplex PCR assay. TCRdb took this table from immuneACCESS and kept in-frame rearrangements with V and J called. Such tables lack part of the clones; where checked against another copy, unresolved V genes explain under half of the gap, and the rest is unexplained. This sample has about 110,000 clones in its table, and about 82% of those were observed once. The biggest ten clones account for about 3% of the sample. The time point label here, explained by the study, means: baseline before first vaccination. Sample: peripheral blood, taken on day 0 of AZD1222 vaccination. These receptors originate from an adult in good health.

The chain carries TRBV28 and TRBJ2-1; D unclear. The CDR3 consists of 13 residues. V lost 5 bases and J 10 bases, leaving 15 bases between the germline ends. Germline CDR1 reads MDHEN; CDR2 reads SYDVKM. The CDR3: CASSTLLLGEQFF. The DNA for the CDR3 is TGTGCCAGCAGTACACTACTGCTTGGAGAGCAGTTCTTC. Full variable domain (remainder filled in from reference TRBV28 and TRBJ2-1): DVKVTQSSRYLVKRTGEKVFLECVQDMDHENMFWYRQDPGLGLRLIYFSYDVKMKEKGDIPEGYSVSREKKERFSLILESASTNQTSMYLCASSTLLLGEQFFGPGTRLTVL.

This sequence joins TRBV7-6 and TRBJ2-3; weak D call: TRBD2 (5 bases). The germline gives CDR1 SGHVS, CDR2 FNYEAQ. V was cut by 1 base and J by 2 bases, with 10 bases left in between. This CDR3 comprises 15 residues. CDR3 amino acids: CASSLGERNTDTQYF. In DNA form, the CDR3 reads TGTGCCAGCAGCTTAGGGGAGAGGAACACAGATACGCAGTATTTT.

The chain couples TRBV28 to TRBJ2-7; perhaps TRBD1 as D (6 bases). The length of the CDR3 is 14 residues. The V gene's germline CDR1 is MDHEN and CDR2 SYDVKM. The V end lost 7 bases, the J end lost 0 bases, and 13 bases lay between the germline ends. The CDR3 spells CASMGWTASYEQYF. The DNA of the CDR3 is TGTGCCAGCATGGGGTGGACAGCCTCCTACGAGCAGTACTTC.

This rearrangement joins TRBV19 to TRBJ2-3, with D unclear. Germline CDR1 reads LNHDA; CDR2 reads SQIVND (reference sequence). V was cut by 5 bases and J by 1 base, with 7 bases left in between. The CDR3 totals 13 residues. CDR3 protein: CASSVSGTDTQYF. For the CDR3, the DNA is TGTGCCAGTAGTGTGTCGGGCACAGATACGCAGTATTTT. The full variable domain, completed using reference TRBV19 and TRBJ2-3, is DGGITQSPKYLFRKEGQNVTLSCEQNLNHDAMYWYRQDPGQGLRLIYYSQIVNDFQKGDIAEGYSVSREKKESFPLTVTSAQKNPTAFYLCASSVSGTDTQYFGPGTRLTVL.

CDR3 amino acids: CASSESLANEQFF. As DNA, the CDR3 is TGTGCCAGCAGTGAATCCCTTGCGAATGAGCAGTTCTTC. The chain couples TRBV2 to TRBJ2-1; D remains unclear. There are 13 residues in the CDR3. Germline values: CDR1 SNHLY, CDR2 FYNNEI. V dropped 2 bases and J dropped 7 bases, with 9 bases sitting between them.

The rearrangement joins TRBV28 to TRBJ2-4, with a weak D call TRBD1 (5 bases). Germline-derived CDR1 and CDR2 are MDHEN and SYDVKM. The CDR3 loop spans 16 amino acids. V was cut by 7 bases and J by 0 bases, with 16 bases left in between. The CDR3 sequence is CASTDFGAVAKNIQYF. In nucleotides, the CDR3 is TGTGCCAGCACCGACTTTGGGGCCGTAGCCAAAAACATTCAGTACTTC.

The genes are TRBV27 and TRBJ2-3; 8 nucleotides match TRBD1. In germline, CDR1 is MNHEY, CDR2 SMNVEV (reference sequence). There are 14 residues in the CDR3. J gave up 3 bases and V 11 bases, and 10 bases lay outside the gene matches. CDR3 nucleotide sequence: TGTGCCGGATTTCGACAGGGGTGGACAGATACGCAGTATTTT. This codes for CAGFRQGWTDTQYF.

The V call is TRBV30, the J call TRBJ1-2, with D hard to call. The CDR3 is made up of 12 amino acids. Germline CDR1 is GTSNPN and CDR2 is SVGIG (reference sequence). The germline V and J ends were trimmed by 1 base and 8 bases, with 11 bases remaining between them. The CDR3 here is CAWSGAGLGYTF. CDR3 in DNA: TGTGCCTGGAGTGGGGCCGGGCTCGGCTACACCTTC.

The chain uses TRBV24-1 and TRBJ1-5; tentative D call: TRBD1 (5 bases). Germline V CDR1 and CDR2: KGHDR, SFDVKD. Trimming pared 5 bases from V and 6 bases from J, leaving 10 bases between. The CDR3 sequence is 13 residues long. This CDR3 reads CATSASGVQPQHF. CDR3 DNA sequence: TGTGCCACCAGTGCCTCGGGGGTTCAGCCCCAGCATTTT.

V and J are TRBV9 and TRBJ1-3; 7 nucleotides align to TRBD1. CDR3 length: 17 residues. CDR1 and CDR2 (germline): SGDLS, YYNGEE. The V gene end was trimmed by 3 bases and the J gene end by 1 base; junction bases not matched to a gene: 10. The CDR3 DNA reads TGTGCCAGCAGCGCACGGACAGGCGAGTGGTCTGGAAACACCATATATTTT. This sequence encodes CASSARTGEWSGNTIYF.

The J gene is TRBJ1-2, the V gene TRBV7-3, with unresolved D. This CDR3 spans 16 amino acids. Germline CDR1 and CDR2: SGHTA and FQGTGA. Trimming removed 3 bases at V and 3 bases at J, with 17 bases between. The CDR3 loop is CASSFRALVGYYGYTF. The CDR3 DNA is TGTGCCAGCAGCTTCCGGGCCCTAGTGGGGTACTATGGCTACACCTTC.

The CDR3 bases are TGTGCCAGCAGCCCGGGGGCAGGGGGCACTGAAGCTTTCTTT. Its translation is CASSPGAGGTEAFF. The chain combines TRBV7-2 with TRBJ1-1, with TRBD1 identical over 7 bases. The CDR3 totals 14 residues. Germline V gives CDR1 SGHTA, CDR2 FQGNSA. The V gene end was trimmed by 5 bases and the J gene end by 4 bases; junction bases not matched to a gene: 7.

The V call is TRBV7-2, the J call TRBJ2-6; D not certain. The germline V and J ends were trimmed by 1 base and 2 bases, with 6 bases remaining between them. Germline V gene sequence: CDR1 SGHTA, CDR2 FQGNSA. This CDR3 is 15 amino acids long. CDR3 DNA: TGTGCCAGCAGCTTAGGACGGGCTGGGGCCAACGTCCTGACTTTC. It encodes CASSLGRAGANVLTF.

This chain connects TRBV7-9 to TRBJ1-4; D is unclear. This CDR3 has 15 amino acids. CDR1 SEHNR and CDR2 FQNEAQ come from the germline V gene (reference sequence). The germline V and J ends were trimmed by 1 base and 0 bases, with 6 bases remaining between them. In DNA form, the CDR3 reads TGTGCCAGCAGCTTAGGAAGGACAACTAATGAAAAACTGTTTTTT. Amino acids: CASSLGRTTNEKLFF. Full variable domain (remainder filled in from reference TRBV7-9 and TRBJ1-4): DTGVSQNPRHKITKRGQNVTFRCDPISEHNRLYWYRQTLGQGPEFLTYFQNEAQLEKSRLLSDRFSAERPKGSFSTLEIQRTEQGDSAMYLCASSLGRTTNEKLFFGSGTQLSVL.

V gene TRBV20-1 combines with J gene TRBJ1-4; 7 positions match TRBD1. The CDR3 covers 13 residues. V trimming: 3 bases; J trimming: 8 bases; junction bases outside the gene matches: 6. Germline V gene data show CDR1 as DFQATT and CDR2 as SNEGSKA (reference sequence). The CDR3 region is CSASWAGGEKLFF. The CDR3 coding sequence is TGCAGTGCTAGTTGGGCAGGGGGGGAAAAACTGTTTTTT.

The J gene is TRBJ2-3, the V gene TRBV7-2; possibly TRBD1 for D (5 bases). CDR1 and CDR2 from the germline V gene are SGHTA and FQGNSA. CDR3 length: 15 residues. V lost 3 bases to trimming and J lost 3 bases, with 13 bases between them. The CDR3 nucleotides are TGTGCCAGCAGCTTCGGCCGCAGGGAAACAGATACGCAGTATTTT. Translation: CASSFGRRETDTQYF.

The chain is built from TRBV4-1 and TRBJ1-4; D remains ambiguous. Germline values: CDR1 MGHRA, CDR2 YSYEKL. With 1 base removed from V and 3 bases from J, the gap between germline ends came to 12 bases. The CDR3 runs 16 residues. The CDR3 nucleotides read TGCGCCAGCAGCCAAGTCGACGGCGCGTCTAATGAAAAACTGTTTTTT. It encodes CASSQVDGASNEKLFF.

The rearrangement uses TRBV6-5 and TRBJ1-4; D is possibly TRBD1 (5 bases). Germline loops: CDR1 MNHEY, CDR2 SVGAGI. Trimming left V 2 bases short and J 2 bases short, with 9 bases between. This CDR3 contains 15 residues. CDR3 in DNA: TGTGCCAGCAGTTACGGAGGGGACACTAATGAAAAACTGTTTTTT. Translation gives CASSYGGDTNEKLFF.

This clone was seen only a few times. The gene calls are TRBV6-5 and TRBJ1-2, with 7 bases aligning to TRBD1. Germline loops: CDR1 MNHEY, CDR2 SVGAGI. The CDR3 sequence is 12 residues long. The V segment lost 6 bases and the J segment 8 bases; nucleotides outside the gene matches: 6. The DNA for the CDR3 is TGTGCCAGCAGGAATGACAGGGACGGCTACACCTTC. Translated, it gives CASRNDRDGYTF.

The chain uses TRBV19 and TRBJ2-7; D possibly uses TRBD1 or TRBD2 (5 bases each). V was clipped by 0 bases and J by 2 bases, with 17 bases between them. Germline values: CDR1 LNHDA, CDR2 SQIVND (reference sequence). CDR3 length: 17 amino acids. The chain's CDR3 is CASSIDGGLDNTYEQYF. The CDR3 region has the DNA TGTGCCAGTAGTATAGATGGGGGATTGGATAATACCTACGAGCAGTACTTC.

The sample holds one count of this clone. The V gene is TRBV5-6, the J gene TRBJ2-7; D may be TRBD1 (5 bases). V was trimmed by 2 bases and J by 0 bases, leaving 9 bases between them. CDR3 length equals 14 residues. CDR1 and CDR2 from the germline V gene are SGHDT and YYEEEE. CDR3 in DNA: TGTGCCAGCAGCTTAAGACAGCACTCCTACGAGCAGTACTTC. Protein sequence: CASSLRQHSYEQYF.